Below are 3 T cell receptor beta chains sequenced from a single sample in a study of T cell changes during pregnancy in multiple sclerosis. Profiled with immunoSEQ multiplex PCR; TCRdb holds only in-frame clones, not every one. This table has about 67,000 clones, approximately 90% appearing once. The input for sequencing was peripheral blood, taken in the third trimester of pregnancy. These receptors were collected from a female donor with multiple sclerosis, enrolled in a pregnancy study.

CDR3 DNA: TGTGCCATCAGATGGGGGACAGGGGTTTACAATGAGCAGTTCTTC. As protein: CAIRWGTGVYNEQFF. The gene calls are TRBV10-3 and TRBJ2-1, with TRBD1 identical over 10 bases. Germline V lookup: CDR1 ENHRY, CDR2 SYGVKD. The trim removed 6 bases at V and 4 bases at J, leaving 6 bases unmatched. This CDR3 contains 15 residues.

This chain connects TRBV19 to TRBJ2-5; TRBD1 agrees at 12 bases. The CDR3 contains 16 residues. CDR1 and CDR2 from the germline V gene are LNHDA and SQIVND (reference sequence). V lost 5 bases, J lost 5 bases, and 9 bases stayed unmatched. The CDR3 DNA follows: TGTGCCAGTAGTCTCATGGGACAGGGGGCGACCGAGACCCAGTACTTC. This sequence encodes CASSLMGQGATETQYF. The full variable domain, in which reference TRBV19 and TRBJ2-5 provide the parts outside the CDR3, is DGGITQSPKYLFRKEGQNVTLSCEQNLNHDAMYWYRQDPGQGLRLIYYSQIVNDFQKGDIAEGYSVSREKKESFPLTVTSAQKNPTAFYLCASSLMGQGATETQYFGPGTRLLVL.

DNA of the CDR3: TGTGCCAGCAGCCCAGTCGGAGTCGGGGGAGGGGACACCATATATTTT. This codes for CASSPVGVGGGDTIYF. The chain employs TRBV7-8 and TRBJ1-3; D is possibly TRBD1 (5 bases). The V end was cut by 5 bases, the J end by 8 bases, with 22 bases between. This CDR3 comprises 16 residues. CDR1 is SGHVS, CDR2 FQNEAQ, per germline.